The rows below give T cell receptor beta chains drawn from one sample of a study of T cell changes during pregnancy in multiple sclerosis. Assay used: immunoSEQ multiplex PCR; TCRdb lists only in-frame clones, some missing. Altogether some 47,000 clones are present, approximately 90% being singletons, with the ten largest covering 7% to 10%. Material: CD8+ T cells from peripheral blood mononuclear cells, obtained in the second trimester of pregnancy. These TCRs come from a female donor with multiple sclerosis, enrolled in a pregnancy study. CDR3s include the opening cysteine and the closing phenylalanine or tryptophan. The D gene is left open where the match is weak. Expanded clones are given a class, and other clones once, few, many or no size at all.

size	D	J	V	CDR3	DNA
NA	NA	TRBJ2-5	TRBV2	CASRETSPGETQYF	TGTGCCAGCAGAGAAACTAGCCCGGGAGAGACCCAGTACTTC
NA	NA	TRBJ2-1	TRBV2	CASSGETSDEQFF	TGTGCCAGCAGTGGAGAGACGAGCGATGAGCAGTTCTTC
NA	TRBD1	TRBJ1-1	TRBV5-4	CASSLDSLYWDREAFF	TGTGCCAGCAGCTTGGACAGCTTGTATTGGGACAGAGAAGCTTTCTTT
once	TRBD1	TRBJ2-7	TRBV11-2	CASSSGQGDYEQYF	TGTGCCAGCAGCTCCGGACAGGGGGACTACGAGCAGTACTTC
once	NA	TRBJ2-7	TRBV5-5	CASSPTGNSYEQYF	TGTGCCAGCAGCCCCACAGGGAACTCCTACGAGCAGTACTTC
once	TRBD2	TRBJ2-5	TRBV9	CASSDPSGGAYQETQYF	TGTGCCAGCAGCGATCCCAGCGGGGGAGCGTACCAAGAGACCCAGTACTTC
NA	NA	TRBJ1-1	TRBV27	CASHRVKDAGTEAFF	TGTGCCAGCCACCGGGTAAAGGACGCGGGGACTGAAGCTTTCTTT
NA	TRBD1	TRBJ1-1	TRBV11-2	CASSLGQANTEAFF	TGTGCCAGCAGCTTGGGACAGGCGAACACTGAAGCTTTCTTT
NA	TRBD1	TRBJ1-3	TRBV6-1	CASSGDRVSGNTIYF	TGTGCCAGCAGTGGGGACAGGGTCTCCGGAAACACCATATATTTT
NA	NA	TRBJ1-2	TRBV30	CALILEGYTF	TGTGCCCTGATCCTGGAGGGCTACACCTTC
NA	NA	TRBJ1-5	TRBV2	CASTLRGYSNQPQHF	TGTGCCAGCACCCTTAGGGGGTATAGCAATCAGCCCCAGCATTTT
NA	TRBD1	TRBJ2-3	TRBV25-1	CASRGQGGDTQYF	TGTGCCAGCAGGGGACAGGGGGGAGATACGCAGTATTTT
few	TRBD1	TRBJ2-7	TRBV7-9	CASSSGGDEQYF	TGTGCCAGCAGCTCAGGGGGAGACGAGCAGTACTTC
once	NA	TRBJ2-7	TRBV7-9	CASTQDSAEQYF	TGTGCCAGCACCCAGGACAGCGCCGAGCAGTACTTC
NA	NA	TRBJ1-1	TRBV6-5	CASSYGEGPEAFF	TGTGCCAGCAGTTACGGGGAGGGACCTGAAGCTTTCTTT
NA	TRBD2	TRBJ2-3	TRBV14	CASNGLAGTTDTQYF	TGTGCCAGCAATGGACTAGCGGGGACTACAGATACGCAGTATTTT
NA	TRBD1	TRBJ2-1	TRBV13	CASSMGDRPNEQFF	TGTGCCAGCAGCATGGGGGACAGACCCAATGAGCAGTTCTTC
NA	NA	TRBJ2-7	TRBV10-3	CALGAEYTYEQYF	TGTGCCCTTGGGGCAGAATATACCTACGAGCAGTACTTC
NA	NA	TRBJ1-5	TRBV7-9	CASSLDSSNQPQHF	TGTGCCAGCAGCTTAGACAGTTCCAATCAGCCCCAGCATTTT